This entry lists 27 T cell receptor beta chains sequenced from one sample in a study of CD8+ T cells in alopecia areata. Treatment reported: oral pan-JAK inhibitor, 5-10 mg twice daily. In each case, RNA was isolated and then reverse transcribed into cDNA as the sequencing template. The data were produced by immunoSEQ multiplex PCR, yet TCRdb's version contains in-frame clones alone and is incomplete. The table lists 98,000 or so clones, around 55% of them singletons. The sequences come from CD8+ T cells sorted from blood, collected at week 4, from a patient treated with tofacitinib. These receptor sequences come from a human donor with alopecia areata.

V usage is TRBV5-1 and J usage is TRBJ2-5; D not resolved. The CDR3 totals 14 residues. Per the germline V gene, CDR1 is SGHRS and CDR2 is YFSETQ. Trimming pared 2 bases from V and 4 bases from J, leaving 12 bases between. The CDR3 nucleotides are TGCGCCAGCAGCTTAGGGATGAAGCTAGAGACCCAGTACTTC. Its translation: CASSLGMKLETQYF.

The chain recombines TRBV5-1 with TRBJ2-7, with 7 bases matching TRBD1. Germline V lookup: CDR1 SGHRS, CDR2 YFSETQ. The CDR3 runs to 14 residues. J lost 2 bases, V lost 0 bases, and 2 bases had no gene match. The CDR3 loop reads CASSLGDSTYEQYF. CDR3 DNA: TGCGCCAGCAGCTTGGGGGACAGTACCTACGAGCAGTACTTC.

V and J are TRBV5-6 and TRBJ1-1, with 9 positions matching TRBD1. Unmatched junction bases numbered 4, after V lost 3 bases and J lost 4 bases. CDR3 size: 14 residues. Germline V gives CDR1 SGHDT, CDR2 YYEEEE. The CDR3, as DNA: TGTGCCAGCAGCTCCGGGACAGGGATCACTGAAGCTTTCTTT. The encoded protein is CASSSGTGITEAFF.

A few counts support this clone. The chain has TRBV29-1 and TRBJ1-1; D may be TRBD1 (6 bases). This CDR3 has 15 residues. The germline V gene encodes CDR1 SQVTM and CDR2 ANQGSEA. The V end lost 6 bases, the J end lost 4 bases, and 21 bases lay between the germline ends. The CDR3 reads CSVLQGIGGGTEAFF. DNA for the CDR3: TGCAGCGTCCTACAGGGAATCGGAGGGGGCACTGAAGCTTTCTTT. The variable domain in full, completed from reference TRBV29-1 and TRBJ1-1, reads SAVISQKPSRDICQRGTSLTIQCQVDSQVTMMFWYRQQPGQSLTLIATANQGSEATYESGFVIDKFPISRPNLTFSTLTVSNMSPEDSSIYLCSVLQGIGGGTEAFFGQGTRLTVV.

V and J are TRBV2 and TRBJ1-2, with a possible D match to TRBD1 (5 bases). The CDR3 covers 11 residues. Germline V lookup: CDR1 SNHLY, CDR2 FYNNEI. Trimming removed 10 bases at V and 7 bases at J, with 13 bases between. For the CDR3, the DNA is TGTGCCAACCCGGCGGGGGGTGGCTACACCTTC. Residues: CANPAGGGYTF.

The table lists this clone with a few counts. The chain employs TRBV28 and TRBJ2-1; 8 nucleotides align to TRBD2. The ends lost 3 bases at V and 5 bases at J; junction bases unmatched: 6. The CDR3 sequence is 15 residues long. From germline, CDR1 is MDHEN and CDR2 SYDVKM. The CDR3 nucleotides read TGTGCCAGCAGTTTCGGGACTAGGAGTCACAATGAGCAGTTCTTC. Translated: CASSFGTRSHNEQFF. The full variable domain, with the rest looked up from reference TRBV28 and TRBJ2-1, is DVKVTQSSRYLVKRTGEKVFLECVQDMDHENMFWYRQDPGLGLRLIYFSYDVKMKEKGDIPEGYSVSREKKERFSLILESASTNQTSMYLCASSFGTRSHNEQFFGPGTRLTVL.

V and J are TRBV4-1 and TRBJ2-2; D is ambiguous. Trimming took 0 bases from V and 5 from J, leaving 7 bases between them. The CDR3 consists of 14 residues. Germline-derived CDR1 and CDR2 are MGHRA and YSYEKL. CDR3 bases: TGCGCCAGCAGCCAAGACAGTGTGACCGGGGAGCTGTTTTTT. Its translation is CASSQDSVTGELFF.

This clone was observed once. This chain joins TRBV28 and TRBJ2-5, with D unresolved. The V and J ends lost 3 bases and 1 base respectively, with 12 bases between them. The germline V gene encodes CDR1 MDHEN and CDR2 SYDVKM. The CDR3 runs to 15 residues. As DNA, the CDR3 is TGTGCCAGCAGTTTCTCCGGGCACACCCAAGAGACCCAGTACTTC. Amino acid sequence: CASSFSGHTQETQYF. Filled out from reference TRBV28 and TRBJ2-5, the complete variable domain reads DVKVTQSSRYLVKRTGEKVFLECVQDMDHENMFWYRQDPGLGLRLIYFSYDVKMKEKGDIPEGYSVSREKKERFSLILESASTNQTSMYLCASSFSGHTQETQYFGPGTRLLVL.

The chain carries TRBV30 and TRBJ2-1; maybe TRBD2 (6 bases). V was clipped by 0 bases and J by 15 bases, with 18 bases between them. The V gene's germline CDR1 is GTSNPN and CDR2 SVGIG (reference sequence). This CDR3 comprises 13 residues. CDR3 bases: TGTGCCTGGAGTGTTATGTCGGGAGTCGACCTGTTCTTC. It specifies CAWSVMSGVDLFF.

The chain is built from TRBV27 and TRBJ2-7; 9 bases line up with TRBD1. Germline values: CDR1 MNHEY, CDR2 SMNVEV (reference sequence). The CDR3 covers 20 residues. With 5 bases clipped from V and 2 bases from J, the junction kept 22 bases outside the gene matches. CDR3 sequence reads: CASSLHPGQGRRADAYEQYF. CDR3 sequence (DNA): TGTGCCAGCAGTCTACACCCCGGACAGGGGCGGAGAGCTGATGCCTACGAGCAGTACTTC.

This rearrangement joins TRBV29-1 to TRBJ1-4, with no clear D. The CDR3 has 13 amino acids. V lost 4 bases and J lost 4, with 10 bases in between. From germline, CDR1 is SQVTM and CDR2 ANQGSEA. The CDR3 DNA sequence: TGCAGCGTTGCGAAGGAGAGTAATGAAAAACTGTTTTTT. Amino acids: CSVAKESNEKLFF.

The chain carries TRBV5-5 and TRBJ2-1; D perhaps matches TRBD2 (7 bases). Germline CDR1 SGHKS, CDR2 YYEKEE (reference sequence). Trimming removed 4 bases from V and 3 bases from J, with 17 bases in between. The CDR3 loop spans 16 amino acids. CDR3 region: CASSLTGGGGYNEQFF. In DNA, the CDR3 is TGTGCCAGCAGCCTTACAGGCGGGGGCGGCTACAATGAGCAGTTCTTC.

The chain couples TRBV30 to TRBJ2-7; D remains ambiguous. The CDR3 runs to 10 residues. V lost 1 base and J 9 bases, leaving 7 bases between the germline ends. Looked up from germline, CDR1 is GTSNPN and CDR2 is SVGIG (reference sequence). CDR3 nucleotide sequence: TGTGCCTGGAGTGGCTCAGGGCAGTACTTC. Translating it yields CAWSGSGQYF.

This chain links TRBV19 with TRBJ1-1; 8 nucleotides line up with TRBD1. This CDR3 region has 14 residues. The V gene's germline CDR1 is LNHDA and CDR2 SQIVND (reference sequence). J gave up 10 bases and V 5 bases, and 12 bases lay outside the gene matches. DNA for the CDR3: TGTGCCAGTAGTGCCGTCCCGGGACAGGAACTAGCTTTCTTT. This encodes CASSAVPGQELAFF.

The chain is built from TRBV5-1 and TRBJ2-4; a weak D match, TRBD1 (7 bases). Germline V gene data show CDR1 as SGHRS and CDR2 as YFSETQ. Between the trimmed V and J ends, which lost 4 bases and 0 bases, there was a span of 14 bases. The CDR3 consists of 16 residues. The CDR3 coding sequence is TGCGCCAGCAGCGAGACAGGGACTCTAGCCAAAAACATTCAGTACTTC. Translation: CASSETGTLAKNIQYF.

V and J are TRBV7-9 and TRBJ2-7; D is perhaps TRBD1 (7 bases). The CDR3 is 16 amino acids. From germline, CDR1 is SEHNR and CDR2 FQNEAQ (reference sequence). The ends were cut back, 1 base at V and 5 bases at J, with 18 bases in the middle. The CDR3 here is CASSLERGRGLDEQYF. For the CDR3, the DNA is TGTGCCAGCAGCTTAGAGAGGGGGCGGGGTCTCGACGAGCAGTACTTC.

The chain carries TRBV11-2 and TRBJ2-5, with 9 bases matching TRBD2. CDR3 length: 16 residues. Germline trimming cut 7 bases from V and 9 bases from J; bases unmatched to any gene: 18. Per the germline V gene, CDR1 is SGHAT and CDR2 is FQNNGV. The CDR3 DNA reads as TGTGCCAGCAAGGACGCGGGGACTAGCCCCCCGGGGGCCCAGTACTTC. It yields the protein CASKDAGTSPPGAQYF. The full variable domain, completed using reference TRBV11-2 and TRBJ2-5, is EAGVAQSPRYKIIEKRQSVAFWCNPISGHATLYWYQQILGQGPKLLIQFQNNGVVDDSQLPKDRFSAERLKGVDSTLKIQPAKLEDSAVYLCASKDAGTSPPGAQYFGPGTRLLVL.

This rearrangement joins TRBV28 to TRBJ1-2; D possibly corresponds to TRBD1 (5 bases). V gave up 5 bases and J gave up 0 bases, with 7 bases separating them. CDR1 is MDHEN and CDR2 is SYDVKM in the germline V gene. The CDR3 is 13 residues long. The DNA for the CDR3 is TGTGCCAGCAGTGACAGTCCTAACTATGGCTACACCTTC. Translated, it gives CASSDSPNYGYTF.

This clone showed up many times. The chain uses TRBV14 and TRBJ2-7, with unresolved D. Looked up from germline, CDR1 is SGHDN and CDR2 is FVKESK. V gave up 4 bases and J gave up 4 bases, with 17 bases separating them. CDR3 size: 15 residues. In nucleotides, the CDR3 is TGTGCCAGCAGCCCCGGAACCTCGTTGGAGTACGAGCAGTACTTC. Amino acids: CASSPGTSLEYEQYF. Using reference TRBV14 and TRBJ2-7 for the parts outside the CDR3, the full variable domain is EAGVTQFPSHSVIEKGQTVTLRCDPISGHDNLYWYRRVMGKEIKFLLHFVKESKQDESGMPNNRFLAERTGGTYSTLKVQPAELEDSGVYFCASSPGTSLEYEQYFGPGTRLTVT.

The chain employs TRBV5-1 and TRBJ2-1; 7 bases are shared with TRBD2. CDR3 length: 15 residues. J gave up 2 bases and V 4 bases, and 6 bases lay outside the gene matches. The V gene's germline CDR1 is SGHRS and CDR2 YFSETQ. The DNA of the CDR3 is TGCGCCAGCAGCCCAGGGACTAATCCCTACAATGAGCAGTTCTTC. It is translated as CASSPGTNPYNEQFF.

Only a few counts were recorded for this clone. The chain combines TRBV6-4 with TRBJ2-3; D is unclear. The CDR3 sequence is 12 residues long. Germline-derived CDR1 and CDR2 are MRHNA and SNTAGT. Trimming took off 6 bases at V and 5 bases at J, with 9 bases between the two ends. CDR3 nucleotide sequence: TGTGCCAGCAGCCTCTTCGAAGATACGCAGTATTTT. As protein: CASSLFEDTQYF.

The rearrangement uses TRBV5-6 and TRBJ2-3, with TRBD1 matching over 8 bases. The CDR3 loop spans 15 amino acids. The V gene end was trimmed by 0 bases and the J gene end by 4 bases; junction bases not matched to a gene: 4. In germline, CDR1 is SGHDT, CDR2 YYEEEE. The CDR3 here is CASSLEQGGPDTQYF. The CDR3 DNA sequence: TGTGCCAGCAGCTTGGAACAGGGGGGTCCAGATACGCAGTATTTT.

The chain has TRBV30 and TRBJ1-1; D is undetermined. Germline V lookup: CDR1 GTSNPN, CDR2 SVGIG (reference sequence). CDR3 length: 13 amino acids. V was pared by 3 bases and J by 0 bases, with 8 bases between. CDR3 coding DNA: TGTGCCTGGAGAGATAACATGAACACTGAAGCTTTCTTT. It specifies CAWRDNMNTEAFF.

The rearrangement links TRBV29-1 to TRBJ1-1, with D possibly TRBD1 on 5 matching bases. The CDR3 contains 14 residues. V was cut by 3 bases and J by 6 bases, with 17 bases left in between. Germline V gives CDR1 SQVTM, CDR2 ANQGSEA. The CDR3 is CSVEGQSFSSEAFF. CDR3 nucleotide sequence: TGCAGCGTTGAGGGGCAGAGCTTCTCCTCTGAAGCTTTCTTT.

CDR3 protein: CASAPGGGEQFF. CDR3 in DNA: TGCGCCAGCGCCCCTGGGGGAGGCGAGCAGTTCTTC. The chain joins TRBV5-1 to TRBJ2-1, with a weak D call TRBD2 (6 bases). The germline gives CDR1 SGHRS, CDR2 YFSETQ. With 7 bases removed from V and 10 bases from J, the gap between germline ends came to 15 bases. CDR3 length: 12 residues.

The CDR3 coding sequence is TGTGCCAGCAGTCTGACCGGGACAGGTCGAACTGAAGCTTTCTTT. Translated, it gives CASSLTGTGRTEAFF. The chain uses TRBV27 and TRBJ1-1; 8 nucleotides line up with TRBD1. This CDR3 is 15 amino acids long. The ends lost 5 bases at V and 5 bases at J; junction bases unmatched: 10. CDR1 and CDR2 (germline): MNHEY, SMNVEV (reference sequence).

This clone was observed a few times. CDR3 residues: CASSVQGAVETQYF. DNA for the CDR3: TGTGCCAGCAGCGTACAGGGGGCTGTGGAGACCCAGTACTTC. This chain uses TRBV9 with TRBJ2-5; 8 positions match TRBD1. The junction had 4 bases not matched to a gene; V was cut back by 1 base and J by 5 bases. CDR3 size: 14 residues. The germline V gene has CDR1 SGDLS and CDR2 YYNGEE.